This is a list of T cell receptor beta chains from one sample in a study of control samples from healthy donors and cancer patients. Some clones are missing from TCRdb's copy, which holds only in-frame ones; the method was immunoSEQ multiplex PCR. The profile covers over 120,000 clones, with around 94% appearing a single time and 14% taken by the ten largest. Sequencing was performed on PBMCs. The receptor set was obtained from a man between 60 and 70 years old with colorectal cancer. Both conserved end residues are part of each CDR3. A D gene is named only where the DNA matches it firmly. Size tells how often a clone was seen (once, few, many) or the class of an expanded clone, and some rows leave it out.

d_call,j_call,clone_size,v_call,cdr3_nt,cdr3_aa
-,TRBJ1-4,-,TRBV3-1/TRBV3-2,TGTGCCAGCAGCCAGGGCACCTCTAATGAAAAACTGTTTTTT,CASSQGTSNEKLFF
TRBD2,TRBJ2-5,-,TRBV29-1,TGCAGCGTTCGACTAGCGGGGGAGGGGACCCAGTACTTC,CSVRLAGEGTQYF
-,TRBJ1-6,-,TRBV5-1,TGCGCCAGCAGCTTGGACAGGGTGTCCTATAATTCACCCCTCCACTTT,CASSLDRVSYNSPLHF
TRBD1,TRBJ2-1,-,TRBV28,TGTGCCAGCAGGGCAGACAGGGCCGAATCCTACAATGAGCAGTTCTTC,CASRADRAESYNEQFF
-,TRBJ2-1,-,TRBV6-1,TGTGCCAGCAGTGAACTCGGATCCTACAATGAGCAGTTCTTC,CASSELGSYNEQFF
-,TRBJ1-2,-,TRBV3-1/TRBV3-2,TGTGCCAGCAGCCAAGATAACAGGCAGACCTATGGCTACACCTTC,CASSQDNRQTYGYTF
-,TRBJ1-1,-,TRBV10-3,TGTGCCATCACAGAGGGGGACACTGAAGCTTTCTTT,CAITEGDTEAFF
TRBD1,TRBJ2-3,-,TRBV19,TGTGCCAGTAGCCCGGACAGGGGCGATGAAGGTACGCAGTATTTT,CASSPDRGDEGTQYF
-,TRBJ1-3,-,TRBV11-3,TGTGCCAGCAGCTTATATCCCGGAAACACCATATATTTT,CASSLYPGNTIYF
TRBD1,TRBJ1-1,few,TRBV11-2,TGTGCCAGCAGTCAAATCGGGACAGGCAAAACTGAAGCTTTCTTT,CASSQIGTGKTEAFF
TRBD1,TRBJ1-2,-,TRBV19,TGTGCCAGTAGTTTGCCGTCTAAGAGGGGGCAAGGATATGGCTACACCTTC,CASSLPSKRGQGYGYTF
-,TRBJ1-1,-,TRBV4-3,TGCGCCAGCAGCCAAGATATCGGTCCGGACAGTCAACTTGAAGCTTTCTTT,CASSQDIGPDSQLEAFF
-,TRBJ1-2,once,TRBV7-2,TGTGCCAGCAGCTTAACGGCAGTCTATGGCTACACCTTC,CASSLTAVYGYTF
-,TRBJ2-7,-,TRBV5-1,TGCGCCAGCAGCTCTGATGGGGGCAGGGCCTACGAGCAGTACTTC,CASSSDGGRAYEQYF
-,TRBJ2-3,-,TRBV5-4,TGTGCCAGCAGCTTGGGGGCCGTAAGCACAGATACGCAGTATTTT,CASSLGAVSTDTQYF
-,TRBJ1-5,once,TRBV28,TGTGCCACCACATCTTGGGGGGGTAGCAATCAGCCCCAGCATTTT,CATTSWGGSNQPQHF
-,TRBJ1-3,-,TRBV11-2,TGTGCCAGCAGCTCCCCCATATATTTT,CASSSPIYF
-,TRBJ2-5,many,TRBV7-2,TGTGCCAGCAGCTTAGGGCAGGGGTCGAAGACCCAGTACTTC,CASSLGQGSKTQYF
-,TRBJ2-7,-,TRBV7-4,TGTGCCAGCAGCGGACGTTCGGACTACGAGCAGTACTTC,CASSGRSDYEQYF
-,TRBJ1-1,-,TRBV5-8,TGTGCCAGCAGCTTGGATCTGGGAGGCGCCACTGAAGCTTTCTTT,CASSLDLGGATEAFF
-,TRBJ2-3,-,TRBV6-5,TGTGCCAGCACCCCTGCGAGGGGCACAGATACGCAGTATTTT,CASTPARGTDTQYF
-,TRBJ1-6,-,TRBV7-2,TGTGCCAGCAGCTTAATGTTTTCACCCCTCCACTTT,CASSLMFSPLHF
TRBD2,TRBJ2-3,-,TRBV5-6,TGTGCCAGCAGCTTCCGCGGGGGGCACACAGATACGCAGTATTTT,CASSFRGGHTDTQYF
-,TRBJ1-1,-,TRBV19,TGTGCCAGTAGTAACCCCGACAGATACTTCATGAACACTGAAGCTTTCTTT,CASSNPDRYFMNTEAFF
-,TRBJ2-7,-,TRBV3-1/TRBV3-2,TGTGCCAGCAGCCAAGATGCGGGGACGGGCTACGAGCAGTACTTC,CASSQDAGTGYEQYF
TRBD1,TRBJ1-1,-,TRBV4-1,TGCGCCAGCAGCCAGGGACAGGGAAAAGGAACTGAAGCTTTCTTT,CASSQGQGKGTEAFF
-,TRBJ1-1,-,TRBV5-1,TGCGCCAGCAGCCCCCCACAGATGATGCCAAACACTGAAGCTTTCTTT,CASSPPQMMPNTEAFF
-,TRBJ1-5,-,TRBV19,TGTGCCAGTAGTATAGATCGGGACCGCCGGGCCTACAATCAGCCCCAGCATTTT,CASSIDRDRRAYNQPQHF
-,TRBJ2-1,-,TRBV11-2,TGTGCCAGCAGGCCTATTTCAGGGCGGGGGACAAATGAGCAGTTCTTC,CASRPISGRGTNEQFF
TRBD2,TRBJ2-1,-,TRBV18,TGTGCCAGCTCACCCCCCGCGAGCGGGGGAGGCGATGAGCAGTTCTTC,CASSPPASGGGDEQFF
TRBD1,TRBJ2-1,-,TRBV5-6,TGTGCCAGCAGCCCCGGGACAGGGGTGTCGGAGCAGTTCTTC,CASSPGTGVSEQFF
-,TRBJ2-2,-,TRBV29-1,TGCAGCGTTGAATGGGCGATGACCGGGGAGCTGTTTTTT,CSVEWAMTGELFF
TRBD2,TRBJ2-7,-,TRBV6-2/TRBV6-3,TGTGCCAGCAGTCTCTTTGGCGGGGGGGCCTACGAGCAGTACTTC,CASSLFGGGAYEQYF
-,TRBJ2-2,-,TRBV11-3,TGTGCCAGCAGCTTATTGGGGGTCGGAGCCGGCGGGGAGCTGTTTTTT,CASSLLGVGAGGELFF
-,TRBJ2-7,-,TRBV4-1,TGCGCCAGCAGCCAAGATAGGGGAGCCTACGAGCAGTACTTC,CASSQDRGAYEQYF
TRBD2,TRBJ2-1,-,TRBV5-1,TGCGCCAGCAGCTTAGCGGGGGCATCCTACAATGAGCAGTTCTTC,CASSLAGASYNEQFF
-,TRBJ2-5,-,TRBV10-3,TGTGCCATCAGGGGGGCAGCGTCCCAAGAGACCCAGTACTTC,CAIRGAASQETQYF
-,TRBJ1-1,-,TRBV19,TGTGCCAGTATGGTAGGCGGGGTGAACACTGAAGCTTTCTTT,CASMVGGVNTEAFF
-,TRBJ1-6,-,TRBV6-4,TGTGCCAGCAGTGACTCCCGCAGGGGCTACAATTCACCCCTCCACTTT,CASSDSRRGYNSPLHF
-,TRBJ2-1,-,TRBV6-5,TGTGCCAGCAGTTACTCGCGAAGCAATGAGCAGTTCTTC,CASSYSRSNEQFF
-,TRBJ2-7,-,TRBV9,TGTGCCAGCAGCGTAGAAATGGGTCCATCCTACGAGCAGTACTTC,CASSVEMGPSYEQYF
TRBD1,TRBJ1-5,-,TRBV2,TGTGCCAGCAGCGGACAGGCCTTGGGAAATCAGCCCCAGCATTTT,CASSGQALGNQPQHF
-,TRBJ1-5,-,TRBV2,TGTGCCAGCAGCCGTCGGACGGTAAGAGCGGGTAGCAATCAGCCCCAGCATTTT,CASSRRTVRAGSNQPQHF
-,TRBJ2-3,-,TRBV6-5,TGTGCCAGCATGCAAGCACACACAGATACGCAGTATTTT,CASMQAHTDTQYF
-,TRBJ1-3,-,TRBV6-5,TGTGCCAGCAAACCGAGCTCTGGAAACACCATATATTTT,CASKPSSGNTIYF